The 8 T cell receptor beta chains below all came from one sample that was sequenced in a study of cytomegalovirus exposure and HLA in healthy donors. TCRdb's copy holds only in-frame clones and misses some; the assay was immunoSEQ multiplex PCR. The sample carries 150,000 to 170,000 clones, around 83% recorded once. The sample was PBMCs. These receptors originate from a human donor in good health.

A word on this clone: The same CDR3 can be traced to other DNA sequences in this sample. The chain uses TRBV29-1 and TRBJ2-3, with D perhaps TRBD1 (5 bases). Trimming removed 3 bases from V and 2 bases from J, with 9 bases in between. The CDR3 is 13 amino acids. The V gene's germline CDR1 is SQVTM and CDR2 ANQGSEA. CDR3 sequence (DNA): TGCAGCGTTGAGGGGCGCTACACAGATACGCAGTATTTT. Translated: CSVEGRYTDTQYF.

The genes are TRBV6-1 and TRBJ1-5; D is unresolved. CDR3 length: 15 amino acids. Per the germline V gene, CDR1 is MNHNS and CDR2 is SASEGT. Trimming left V 2 bases short and J 2 bases short, with 10 bases between. CDR3 coding DNA: TGTGCCAGCAGTGAATGGGAGCCGGGCAATCAGCCCCAGCATTTT. This codes for CASSEWEPGNQPQHF.

The chain recombines TRBV9 with TRBJ2-5; TRBD2 matches at 12 bases. Per the germline V gene, CDR1 is SGDLS and CDR2 is YYNGEE. Trimming removed 4 bases from V and 5 bases from J; junction bases left unmatched: 9. The CDR3 spans 16 residues. The CDR3 sequence is CASSPTLAGGPETQYF. CDR3 DNA: TGTGCCAGCAGCCCTACCCTAGCGGGAGGGCCGGAGACCCAGTACTTC.

The chain carries TRBV2 and TRBJ1-2; D call uncertain. Germline CDR1 SNHLY, CDR2 FYNNEI. The V and J ends lost 0 bases and 2 bases respectively, with 7 bases between them. The CDR3 has 14 amino acids. CDR3 DNA sequence: TGTGCCAGCAGTGAAGCGGGCACGAACTATGGCTACACCTTC. Residues: CASSEAGTNYGYTF.

The rearrangement links TRBV5-6 to TRBJ2-3; TRBD2 matches 9 bases. Germline V CDR1 and CDR2: SGHDT, YYEEEE. The V gene end was trimmed by 0 bases and the J gene end by 4 bases; junction bases not matched to a gene: 6. The CDR3 is 16 residues long. For the CDR3, the DNA is TGTGCCAGCAGCTTGGTAGTGCGGGAGGGCCCAGATACGCAGTATTTT. Translating it yields CASSLVVREGPDTQYF.

This chain joins TRBV7-2 and TRBJ1-2; possible D gene TRBD1, 5 bases. Germline CDR1 reads SGHTA; CDR2 reads FQGNSA. The CDR3 length is 14 residues. Trimming shortened V by 3 bases and J by 1 base, and 9 bases separated the two germline ends. As DNA, the CDR3 is TGTGCCAGCAGCTTGGGGCCTGGTAACTATGGCTACACCTTC. This translates into CASSLGPGNYGYTF.

The V and J genes are TRBV2 and TRBJ1-1, with D possibly being TRBD1 (6 bases). Trimming removed 9 bases from V and 3 bases from J, with 14 bases in between. The CDR3 has 13 residues. Germline V gene data show CDR1 as SNHLY and CDR2 as FYNNEI. The CDR3 DNA reads TGTGCCAGGAGGGGGGGCAGAGACACTGAAGCTTTCTTT. Residues: CARRGGRDTEAFF.

V usage is TRBV18 and J usage is TRBJ2-7; D may be TRBD2 (5 bases). V was trimmed by 0 bases and J by 2 bases, leaving 11 bases between them. Germline values: CDR1 KGHSH, CDR2 LQKENI. The CDR3 totals 15 residues. The CDR3 sequence is CASSPPRTAAYEQYF. CDR3 in DNA: TGTGCCAGCTCACCACCGAGGACTGCGGCCTACGAGCAGTACTTC.